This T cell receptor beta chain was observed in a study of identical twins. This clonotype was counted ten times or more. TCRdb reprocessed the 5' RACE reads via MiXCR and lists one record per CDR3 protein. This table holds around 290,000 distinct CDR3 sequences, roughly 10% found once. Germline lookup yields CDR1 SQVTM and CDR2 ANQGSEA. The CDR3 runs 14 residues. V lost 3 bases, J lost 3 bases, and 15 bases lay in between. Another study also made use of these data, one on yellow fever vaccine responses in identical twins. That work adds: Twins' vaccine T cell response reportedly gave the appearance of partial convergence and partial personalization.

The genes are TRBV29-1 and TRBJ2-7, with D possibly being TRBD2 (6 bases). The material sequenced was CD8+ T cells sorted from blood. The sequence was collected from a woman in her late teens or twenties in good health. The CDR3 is CSVDAGRENYEQYF. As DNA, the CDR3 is TGCAGCGTTGACGCGGGACGGGAAAACTACGAGCAGTACTTC.